The entry below gives a single T cell receptor (beta chain) sequence along with its context. The target antigen is unknown. The sample belongs to a study of beta chain features in type 1 diabetes. On the study more broadly: Healthy donors and patients had similar age, gender and cell yields. General study points: Significant though moderate, a shortening of TCRB CDR3s appeared in all four CD4+ subsets of Type 1 diabetes patients. Sampled from patients, naive, central memory and Treg TCRB repertoires appeared more similar than those sampled from healthy donors. Shorter templates might be favored by PCR, and equally so in patients and in controls.

The length of the CDR3 is 16 residues. V shed 4 bases and J 1 base; nucleotides not matched to a gene: 5. CDR1 is LGHNA and CDR2 is YSLEER in the germline V gene. Purity exceeding 95% was reached by all sorted populations. Every isolated RNA sample was fully reverse transcribed, so sequencing captured expressed TCRB transcripts. Profiling relied on immunoSEQ multiplex PCR, and the TCRdb table lists in-frame clones only, not all of them. Of about 400,000 clones detected, 10% to 15% appear once; the ten largest clones hold approximately 0.011%. Sequenced material: naive CD4+ T cells from blood. This TCR came from a woman younger than 30 with type 1 diabetes. The V and J genes are TRBV4-3 and TRBJ2-3; TRBD1 matches 10 bases. CDR3 DNA: TGCGCCAGCAGCCCAGCGGGGACAGGGGGCACAGATACGCAGTATTTT. This codes for CASSPAGTGGTDTQYF.